This paragraph covers one T cell receptor beta chain sequence. What it binds is unknown. This entry comes from a study of T cell repertoires in cytomegalovirus infection. Study information: Both CMV infection and a matching HLA type were indicated by public TCR beta signatures.

From the reads, TCRdb called clonotypes with MiXCR, one entry per CDR3 protein. The data show 200,000 to 250,000 distinct CDR3 sequences, approximately 24% seen once. Study-wide results and limits: Summed frequency of public TCR beta families distinguished CMV carriers with the relevant HLA.

CDR1 LNHDA and CDR2 SQIVND come from the germline V gene (reference sequence). CDR3 size: 13 residues. Trimming left V 4 bases short and J 3 bases short, with 7 bases between. The chain links TRBV19 to TRBJ2-1, with D uncertain. The sequencing input was CD8+ T cells from PBMCs. This receptor was obtained from a human donor in good health (CMV status not recorded). Some clones in this sample may be carry-over from other donors' samples. The CDR3 protein is CASSTGIYNEQFF. The CDR3 coding sequence is TGTGCCAGTAGTACTGGCATCTACAATGAGCAGTTCTTC.